This entry features one T cell receptor beta chain sequence. The antigen this receptor binds is unknown. No much larger clone is present one base from it, and per-base qualities are unavailable. The data were obtained in a study of T-cell reconstitution after alpha-beta-depleted transplantation in children (TCRdb year 2016). A note on the overall study: Using TCR repertoire profiling, the study quantitatively followed how T-cell immune reconstitution unfolded in children after TCRalphabeta/CD19-depleted allogeneic hematopoietic cell transplantation. Study-wide findings and limitations: The apparently early recovery of alphabetaT-cell counts about two months after transplant reportedly depended on only several hundred rapidly expanded clones that came from non-depleted graft cells. In some patients, high TCRbeta diversity at day 60 was attributed to recipient T cells and intrathymic progenitors that had survived conditioning. Hyperexpanded clone frequencies declined over subsequent months; after one year, T-cell counts and TCRbeta diversity were mostly attributed to newly produced T cells.

The method behind the library was PCR. Data came from an Illumina HiSeq 2500. TCR library preparation used molecular barcoding, with unique molecular identifiers applied to normalize quantification of the TCRbeta repertoire. TCRdb redid the processing of the public reads, applying fastp at Q25 and MiXCR, and retained in-frame beta chains. Each CDR3 protein appears once, grouped with its most common genes and DNA. The sample includes almost 500,000 distinct CDR3 sequences, with 10% observed a single time. About 2.1% of the sample is in the top ten clones. The CDR3 has 12 amino acids, counting the end cysteine and phenylalanine. The sequence is cut down to CDR3 DNA, 36 bases in frame from base 1. Looking up the germline V gene yields CDR1 ENHRY and CDR2 SYGVKD. Trimming accounts for 7 bases at V and 4 bases at J, while the number of junction bases matched to no gene is 1. The treatment or condition label here, explained by the study, means: allogeneic hematopoietic cell transplantation with graft depleted of TCRalphabeta T cells and CD19 B cells. The transplant recipients were children given TCRalphabeta/CD19-depleted allogeneic hematopoietic cell grafts.

This sample comprised PBMCs, obtained before TCRalphabeta/CD19-depleted stem cell transplant. The TCR originated in a child aged 2-15 years with inherited bone marrow failure, due to receive a stem cell transplant. Rearrangement joined TRBV10-3 to TRBJ2-1; a stretch of 7 junction bases matches TRBD2. The nucleotides read TGTGCCATCAAAGCGGGGTACAATGAGCAGTTCTTC. It codes for CAIKAGYNEQFF.